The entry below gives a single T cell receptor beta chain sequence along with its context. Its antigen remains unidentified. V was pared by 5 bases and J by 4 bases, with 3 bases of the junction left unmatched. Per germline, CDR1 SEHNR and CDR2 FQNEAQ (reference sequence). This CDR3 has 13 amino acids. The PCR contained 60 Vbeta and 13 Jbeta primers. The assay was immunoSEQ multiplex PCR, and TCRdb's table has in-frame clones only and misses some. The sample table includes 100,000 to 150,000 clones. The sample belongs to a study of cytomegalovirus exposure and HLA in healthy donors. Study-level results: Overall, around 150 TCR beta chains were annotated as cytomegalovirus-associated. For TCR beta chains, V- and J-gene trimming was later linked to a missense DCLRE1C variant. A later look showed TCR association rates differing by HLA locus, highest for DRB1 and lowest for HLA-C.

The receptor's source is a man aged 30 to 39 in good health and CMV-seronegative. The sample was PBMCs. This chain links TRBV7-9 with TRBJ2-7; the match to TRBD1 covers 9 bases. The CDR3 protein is CASSPDRGYEQYF. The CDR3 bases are TGTGCCAGCAGCCCTGACAGGGGGTACGAGCAGTACTTC.